Described below is a single TCR beta chain sequence and its context. This clone was seen once. The antigen it binds to is not known. It has no much larger one-base neighbor in the sample; base qualities were not kept. The immunoSEQ Assay, a bias-controlled multiplex PCR, was used to amplify TCRbeta CDR3 regions from genomic DNA. The original methods were these. Within the assay, amplification of reference gene primers was used to estimate how many nucleated cells each sample contained. To quantify the absolute abundance of each unique TCRbeta CDR3 rearrangement, sequence reads were collapsed and filtered. Productive Simpson clonality was computed per sample as the square root of Simpson's diversity index over productive rearrangements. The clones in this table, taken by TCRdb from immuneACCESS, are in-frame only. Not every clone is retained; where verified, under half of the shortfall comes from an unresolved V gene, and the cause of the rest is unknown. The DNA gave D and trimming, while V, J and clone size come from that table. The table for this sample lists about 82,000 clones; 80% of them were counted only once. Around 13% of the sample comes from the top ten.

This record comes from a study of blood T cell repertoires in COVID-19 (dated by TCRdb to the early 2020s). Regarding the study in general: Samples from collaborators originated in the United States, Italy and Spain and spanned both the acute and convalescent phases of COVID-19. The material from the prospective study consisted of cDNA or gDNA derived from T cells, B-cell-depleted T cells, or PBMCs. Nearly every sample came with metadata listing a de-identified subject ID, COVID-19 status, age in years and sex. The samples were drawn from two sources: the first 160 participants of the ongoing ImmuneRACE study, and 1,000 to 1,500 subjects contributed by 6 global collaborators. The dataset comprised deeply sampled blood TCRbeta repertoires from subjects exposed to, actively infected with, or recovered from COVID-19. Where available, HLA class I and class II types were obtained from metadata supplied by the sample provider rather than from assay-based typing. The repertoires were made available in a free public database intended to serve as a resource for research on the immune response to SARS-CoV-2.

Whole blood was collected in K2EDTA tubes by collaborating institutions according to the institutions' own protocols. For TCRbeta analysis, collaborator samples were shipped as frozen whole blood, as isolated PBMCs, or as DNA extracted from either sample type. From cysteine to phenylalanine, the CDR3 is 15 amino acids long. The kept DNA is CDR3 alone, 45 bases in frame from the first base. What the authors observed across the whole study: The quantity of clinical and demographic metadata differed by source and by participant and was supplied without curation.

This clonotype originated in a woman aged 35 to 49 with active or convalescent COVID-19. Sequences were obtained from peripheral blood. Rearrangement joined TRBV12-1 to TRBJ2-7; the table's D call, TRBD2, has no DNA check behind it. TRBV12-1 is described as a pseudogene. CDR3 loop: CASSRDRDSIYEQYF. In nucleotide form, the sequence is TGTGCCAGCAGCAGGGACCGGGACTCGATCTACGAGCAGTACTTC.